A selection of T cell receptor beta chains follows, all from one sample in a study of blood T cell repertoires in COVID-19. Here immunoSEQ multiplex PCR was the method, and the copy in TCRdb shows in-frame clones only, minus some. The top ten hold around 1.6% of the sample, which has roughly 230,000 clones, approximately 90% seen once. The specimen was peripheral blood. These TCRs come from a man between 65 and 79 years old with acute or convalescent COVID-19. CDR3s include the opening cysteine and the closing phenylalanine or tryptophan. A D gene is named only where the DNA matches it firmly. Only some rows state a clone size, as once, few, many or a class for expanded clones.

v_call	d_call	clone_size	j_call	cdr3_aa	cdr3_nt
TRBV19	TRBD1	-	TRBJ1-5	CASTDRGARNQPQHF	TGTGCCAGTACGGACAGGGGGGCAAGAAATCAGCCCCAGCATTTT
TRBV7-2	TRBD1	-	TRBJ1-2	CASSFVGQGEGGYTF	TGTGCCAGCAGCTTTGTTGGACAGGGCGAAGGTGGCTACACCTTC
TRBV30	-	once	TRBJ1-1	CAWKSPRMNTEAFF	TGTGCCTGGAAGTCACCCAGGATGAACACTGAAGCTTTCTTT
TRBV7-8	TRBD2	-	TRBJ2-2	CASSTRLAGGPGGELFF	TGTGCCAGCAGCACCCGACTAGCGGGAGGGCCTGGCGGGGAGCTGTTTTTT
TRBV6-5	-	-	TRBJ1-6	CASSLNGHKDSPLHF	TGTGCCAGCAGTTTAAATGGACATAAGGATTCACCCCTCCACTTT
TRBV29-1	TRBD2	-	TRBJ2-7	CSVGSAQGLYEQYF	TGCAGCGTGGGAAGTGCCCAGGGACTATACGAGCAGTACTTC
TRBV5-1	TRBD2	few	TRBJ2-1	CASSASSGSLNEQFF	TGCGCCAGCAGCGCTTCTAGCGGGAGTCTCAATGAGCAGTTCTTC
TRBV7-3	TRBD2	-	TRBJ2-1	CASRASGTGNEQFF	TGTGCCAGCAGGGCGAGCGGGACGGGCAATGAGCAGTTCTTC
TRBV28	TRBD1	-	TRBJ2-6	CASRPAGTALYGANVLTF	TGTGCCAGCAGACCCGCCGGGACAGCTTTGTATGGGGCCAACGTCCTGACTTTC
TRBV7-8	TRBD1	-	TRBJ2-7	CASSGYRGSYEQYF	TGTGCCAGCAGCGGGTACAGGGGCTCCTACGAGCAGTACTTC
TRBV4-1	TRBD2	-	TRBJ2-1	CASSQEPSGGRFF	TGCGCCAGCAGCCAAGAACCTAGCGGAGGCAGGTTCTTC
TRBV5-6	TRBD2	-	TRBJ2-1	CASSSSSGGYNEQFF	TGTGCCAGCAGCTCATCTAGCGGGGGGTACAATGAGCAGTTCTTC
TRBV4-1	-	-	TRBJ1-1	CASSRDIMNTEAFF	TGCGCCAGCAGCCGGGACATAATGAACACTGAAGCTTTCTTT
TRBV7-8	TRBD1	-	TRBJ2-7	CASSNDRTGVEDSYEQYF	TGTGCCAGCAGCAACGACCGAACAGGGGTGGAAGACTCCTACGAGCAGTACTTC
TRBV2	-	-	TRBJ1-2	CASSVDRFYGYTF	TGTGCCAGCAGTGTAGACAGGTTCTATGGCTACACCTTC
TRBV12-3/TRBV12-4	TRBD1	-	TRBJ1-3	CASRTGGGNTIYF	TGTGCCAGCAGAACAGGGGGAGGAAACACCATATATTTT
TRBV2	-	-	TRBJ2-3	CASRKTGADTDTQYF	TGTGCCAGCAGAAAGACAGGAGCCGACACAGATACGCAGTATTTT
TRBV7-2	TRBD1	-	TRBJ1-2	CASSLAAGGSNYGYTF	TGTGCCAGCAGCTTAGCTGCAGGGGGGAGTAACTATGGCTACACCTTC
TRBV30	-	-	TRBJ1-2	CAWSVRPGLNYGYTF	TGTGCCTGGAGTGTACGTCCAGGGCTGAACTATGGCTACACCTTC
TRBV7-9	-	-	TRBJ2-7	CASSRAEGVTYEQYF	TGTGCCAGCAGCCGTGCCGAGGGTGTCACCTACGAGCAGTACTTC
TRBV7-2	-	-	TRBJ1-5	CASSVTVFNQPQHF	TGTGCCAGCAGCGTGACAGTTTTCAATCAGCCCCAGCATTTT
TRBV3-1/TRBV3-2	TRBD1	-	TRBJ1-2	CASSSYGQGDGYTF	TGTGCCAGCAGCTCATATGGACAGGGGGACGGCTACACCTTC
TRBV7-2	-	once	TRBJ2-4	CASSSSRGLAKNIQYF	TGTGCCAGCAGCTCGTCCAGGGGTCTCGCCAAAAACATTCAGTACTTC
TRBV29-1	-	-	TRBJ1-1	CSDGGADNTEAFF	TGCAGCGACGGTGGGGCGGATAACACTGAAGCTTTCTTT
TRBV18	-	-	TRBJ2-1	CASSPPLSLASYNEQFF	TGTGCCAGCTCACCACCGTTATCCCTAGCATCCTACAATGAGCAGTTCTTC
TRBV19	TRBD1	-	TRBJ1-6	CASTPGTGENSPLHF	TGTGCCAGTACTCCGGGCACAGGGGAGAATTCACCCCTCCACTTT
TRBV9	TRBD1	-	TRBJ1-1	CASSVDRGQAFF	TGTGCCAGCAGCGTGGACAGGGGGCAAGCTTTCTTT
TRBV20-1	-	-	TRBJ2-3	CSAGRDTQYF	TGCAGTGCTGGGAGAGATACGCAGTATTTT
TRBV6-5	TRBD1	-	TRBJ1-2	CASSYDGQDYGYTF	TGTGCCAGCAGTTACGACGGACAGGACTATGGCTACACCTTC
TRBV5-4	TRBD2	few	TRBJ2-7	CASSPRTSGINEQYF	TGTGCCAGCAGCCCCCGGACTAGCGGGATCAACGAGCAGTACTTC
TRBV9	TRBD2	-	TRBJ2-6	CASSVDLGLEGSGANVLTF	TGTGCCAGCAGCGTAGATCTAGGACTAGAAGGGTCAGGGGCCAACGTCCTGACTTTC
TRBV3-1/TRBV3-2	TRBD1	-	TRBJ2-6	CASSPTGVGFSGANVLTF	TGTGCCAGCAGCCCGACAGGGGTGGGCTTCTCTGGGGCCAACGTCCTGACTTTC
TRBV28	TRBD1	-	TRBJ2-7	CASERGRGYEQYF	TGTGCCAGCGAAAGGGGGCGCGGGTACGAGCAGTACTTC
TRBV7-2	TRBD2	-	TRBJ2-1	CASSLTSRDEQFF	TGTGCCAGCAGCTTGACTAGCCGGGATGAGCAGTTCTTC
TRBV11-3	TRBD1	few	TRBJ2-7	CASSQDRGHYEQYF	TGTGCCAGCAGCCAGGACAGGGGGCATTACGAGCAGTACTTC
TRBV7-2	-	-	TRBJ2-7	CASSLLGAAYEQYF	TGTGCCAGCAGCTTACTAGGCGCGGCCTACGAGCAGTACTTC
TRBV6-2/TRBV6-3	-	-	TRBJ1-5	CASSERGPQHF	TGTGCCAGCAGTGAGAGAGGACCCCAGCATTTT
TRBV5-1	-	-	TRBJ2-1	CASSLDIEQFF	TGCGCCAGCAGCTTGGATATTGAGCAGTTCTTC
TRBV19	-	-	TRBJ2-3	CASRGDASTDTQYF	TGTGCCAGCCGTGGAGACGCATCCACAGATACGCAGTATTTT
TRBV27	-	few	TRBJ1-4	CASSPTGGQANEKLFF	TGTGCCAGCAGTCCGACCGGAGGGCAGGCTAATGAAAAACTGTTTTTT
TRBV19	TRBD2	-	TRBJ2-3	CASSSGTSGRIGTDTQYF	TGTGCCAGTAGCTCCGGGACTAGCGGGAGAATCGGCACAGATACGCAGTATTTT
TRBV7-6	-	once	TRBJ2-7	CASSLERSYEQYF	TGTGCCAGCAGCTTAGAGCGGTCCTACGAGCAGTACTTC
TRBV19	TRBD2	few	TRBJ2-3	CASKGTSGPEGTQYF	TGTGCCAGTAAGGGGACTAGCGGTCCAGAGGGGACGCAGTATTTT
TRBV3-1/TRBV3-2	-	-	TRBJ1-3	CASSQEGSLNTIYF	TGTGCCAGCAGCCAAGAGGGCAGTTTGAACACCATATATTTT
TRBV7-3	TRBD2	-	TRBJ2-2	CASSLTSVANTGELFF	TGTGCCAGCAGCTTGACTAGCGTGGCGAACACCGGGGAGCTGTTTTTT
TRBV6-2/TRBV6-3	TRBD2	-	TRBJ2-3	CASSAKGLAGYTDTQYF	TGTGCCAGCAGTGCCAAAGGACTAGCGGGTTACACAGATACGCAGTATTTT
TRBV27	-	-	TRBJ2-2	CASSRNMGLNTGELFF	TGTGCCAGCAGCCGTAATATGGGGCTGAACACCGGGGAGCTGTTTTTT
TRBV27	TRBD1	once	TRBJ2-3	CASSLPGQGIDTQYF	TGTGCCAGCAGTTTACCGGGACAGGGGATAGATACGCAGTATTTT
TRBV7-8	-	-	TRBJ1-2	CASSLTPSLGPNYGYTF	TGTGCCAGCAGCTTAACCCCCTCACTGGGCCCTAACTATGGCTACACCTTC
TRBV5-5	TRBD1	-	TRBJ1-2	CASSSTGGINYGYTF	TGTGCCAGCAGCTCCACAGGGGGGATAAACTATGGCTACACCTTC
TRBV6-5	TRBD1	-	TRBJ1-1	CASSYGAGGREAFF	TGTGCCAGCAGTTACGGGGCAGGGGGAAGAGAAGCTTTCTTT
TRBV10-3	-	once	TRBJ2-1	CAISSDGNNEQFF	TGTGCCATCAGTAGCGACGGGAACAATGAGCAGTTCTTC
TRBV18	-	-	TRBJ2-5	CASAPGIQETQYF	TGTGCCAGCGCCCCAGGAATACAAGAGACCCAGTACTTC
TRBV18	-	few	TRBJ1-1	CASSAGQNTEAFF	TGTGCCAGCTCAGCCGGACAGAACACTGAAGCTTTCTTT
TRBV6-5	TRBD2	few	TRBJ2-1	CASRWGGYNEQFF	TGTGCCTCCAGATGGGGGGGGTACAATGAGCAGTTCTTC
TRBV19	TRBD2	once	TRBJ2-1	CASRLTRGLAGYNEQFF	TGTGCCAGTAGACTCACCCGGGGACTAGCGGGATACAATGAGCAGTTCTTC
TRBV19	TRBD1	few	TRBJ1-5	CASSTDRGYQPQHF	TGTGCCAGTAGTACCGACAGGGGTTATCAGCCCCAGCATTTT